Listed here are 14 T cell receptor beta chains from one sample, sequenced in a study of blood T cell repertoires in COVID-19. Sequenced by immunoSEQ multiplex PCR; TCRdb stores in-frame clones only, minus some. The profile covers around 59,000 clones, with about 78% appearing a single time and roughly 13% taken by the ten largest. Material for sequencing was peripheral blood. The origin of the receptors is an elderly man with acute or convalescent COVID-19.

The rearrangement uses TRBV9 and TRBJ2-5; 7 nucleotides match TRBD2. The CDR3 loop spans 14 amino acids. V shed 2 bases, J shed 3 bases, and the junction held 4 bases outside the gene matches. The germline V gene has CDR1 SGDLS and CDR2 YYNGEE. The chain's CDR3 is CASSVSGTKETQYF. The CDR3 DNA sequence: TGTGCCAGCAGCGTTTCCGGGACTAAAGAGACCCAGTACTTC.

V gene TRBV30 combines with J gene TRBJ2-7, with a weak D call TRBD2 (5 bases). V lost 2 bases and J lost 5, with 13 bases in between. Germline lookup yields CDR1 GTSNPN and CDR2 SVGIG (reference sequence). The CDR3 contains 13 residues. CDR3 residues: CAWSSGPGDEQYF. CDR3 in DNA: TGTGCCTGGAGTTCCGGTCCCGGGGACGAGCAGTACTTC.

This clone is deemed medium-sized. The CDR3 sequence: CASSEAGWAGVDEQFF. CDR3 nucleotide sequence: TGTGCCAGCAGTGAAGCGGGATGGGCGGGAGTAGATGAGCAGTTCTTC. The chain couples TRBV2 to TRBJ2-1, with 7 bases aligning to TRBD2. V lost 0 bases and J lost 8; bases outside the gene matches: 10. Germline loops: CDR1 SNHLY, CDR2 FYNNEI. CDR3 length: 16 amino acids.

The chain has TRBV4-1 and TRBJ2-3; 11 nucleotides match TRBD2. This CDR3 is 20 amino acids long. Looked up from germline, CDR1 is MGHRA and CDR2 is YSYEKL. The J segment lost 5 bases and the V segment lost 0 bases, leaving 16 bases of the junction unmatched. The CDR3 region has the DNA TGCGCCAGCAGCCAAGATGGGCGACTAGCGGGGCGCGGGGTTGGAGATACGCAGTATTTT. This codes for CASSQDGRLAGRGVGDTQYF.

The chain links TRBV19 to TRBJ2-1; TRBD1 matches at 7 bases. The CDR3 covers 16 residues. With V trimmed by 4 bases and J by 0 bases, 6 bases remained unmatched. Germline lookup yields CDR1 LNHDA and CDR2 SQIVND (reference sequence). DNA for the CDR3: TGTGCCAGTAGTAAGGAAGCAGGGGGCTCCTACAATGAGCAGTTCTTC. This gives the protein CASSKEAGGSYNEQFF.

The chain links TRBV5-4 to TRBJ2-5; 8 nucleotides line up with TRBD2. Germline V gene lookup returns CDR1 SGHNT and CDR2 YYREEE (reference sequence). V lost 4 bases to trimming and J lost 5 bases; unmatched junction nucleotides: 16. This CDR3 comprises 17 residues. For the CDR3, the DNA is TGTGCCAGCAGCCCTGGACTAGACCGGATAGCGGGGGAGACCCAGTACTTC. It is translated as CASSPGLDRIAGETQYF.

The chain carries TRBV5-1 and TRBJ1-2; tentative D call: TRBD1 (5 bases). The CDR3 totals 14 residues. Germline-derived CDR1 and CDR2 are SGHRS and YFSETQ. Trimming left V 2 bases short and J 0 bases short, with 8 bases between. As DNA, the CDR3 is TGCGCCAGCAGCTTTGGGGCAGCTAACTATGGCTACACCTTC. Translated: CASSFGAANYGYTF.

The chain combines TRBV5-1 with TRBJ1-1; TRBD1 aligns across 10 bases. Trimming at V came to 2 bases and at J to 5 bases, leaving 9 bases not matched to a gene. This CDR3 region has 16 residues. From germline, CDR1 is SGHRS and CDR2 YFSETQ. This chain's CDR3 is CASSLLPPGQGTEAFF. The CDR3 coding sequence is TGCGCCAGCAGCTTACTGCCCCCGGGACAGGGGACTGAAGCTTTCTTT.

V gene TRBV18 combines with J gene TRBJ2-5; the match to TRBD2 covers 12 bases. Trimming cost V 8 bases and J 5 bases; bases outside gene matches: 6. The CDR3 runs to 14 residues. The germline V gene encodes CDR1 KGHSH and CDR2 LQKENI. The CDR3 bases are TGTGCCAGCGCTAGCGGGAGGGCCCGGGAGACCCAGTACTTC. Its protein is CASASGRARETQYF.

The gene calls are TRBV7-9 and TRBJ1-2, with 10 bases identical to TRBD1. CDR1 and CDR2 (germline): SEHNR, FQNEAQ (reference sequence). The CDR3 length is 14 residues. Losses at the gene ends were 4 bases for V and 7 bases for J; bases not matched to a gene: 6. The CDR3 here is CASSSPTGGSGYTF. The CDR3 nucleotides are TGTGCCAGCAGCTCTCCGACAGGGGGCTCTGGCTACACCTTC.

This sequence joins TRBV5-1 and TRBJ2-1, with 7 nucleotides matching TRBD2. CDR3 length equals 15 residues. Germline V gene lookup returns CDR1 SGHRS and CDR2 YFSETQ. J gave up 2 bases and V 1 base, and 3 bases lay outside the gene matches. The CDR3 reads CASSLTSVPYNEQFF. The CDR3 DNA is TGCGCCAGCAGCTTGACTAGCGTCCCCTACAATGAGCAGTTCTTC.

This chain links TRBV24-1 with TRBJ2-3; maybe TRBD1 (6 bases). The CDR3 spans 15 residues. Trimming removed 4 bases at V and 0 bases at J, with 10 bases between. Germline CDR1 reads KGHDR; CDR2 reads SFDVKD. The CDR3 spells CATSDHRVSTDTQYF. DNA for the CDR3: TGTGCCACCAGTGACCACAGGGTCAGCACAGATACGCAGTATTTT.

The rearrangement joins TRBV24-1 to TRBJ2-1, with TRBD2 identical over 14 bases. V lost 3 bases, J lost 7 bases, and 4 bases stayed unmatched. This CDR3 is 16 amino acids long. Germline-derived CDR1 and CDR2 are KGHDR and SFDVKD. The CDR3 DNA is TGTGCCACCAGTGATAGGGGGACTAGCGGGAGAAATGAGCAGTTCTTC. This gives the protein CATSDRGTSGRNEQFF.

This clone was found a few times. V usage is TRBV5-1 and J usage is TRBJ1-4; D perhaps matches TRBD1 (6 bases). This CDR3 comprises 17 residues. Trimming shortened V by 4 bases and J by 0 bases, and 16 bases separated the two germline ends. Germline V gene data show CDR1 as SGHRS and CDR2 as YFSETQ. The chain's CDR3 is CASSPGRGSATNEKLFF. Here the CDR3 DNA reads TGCGCCAGCAGCCCGGGGAGGGGGAGTGCAACTAATGAAAAACTGTTTTTT.